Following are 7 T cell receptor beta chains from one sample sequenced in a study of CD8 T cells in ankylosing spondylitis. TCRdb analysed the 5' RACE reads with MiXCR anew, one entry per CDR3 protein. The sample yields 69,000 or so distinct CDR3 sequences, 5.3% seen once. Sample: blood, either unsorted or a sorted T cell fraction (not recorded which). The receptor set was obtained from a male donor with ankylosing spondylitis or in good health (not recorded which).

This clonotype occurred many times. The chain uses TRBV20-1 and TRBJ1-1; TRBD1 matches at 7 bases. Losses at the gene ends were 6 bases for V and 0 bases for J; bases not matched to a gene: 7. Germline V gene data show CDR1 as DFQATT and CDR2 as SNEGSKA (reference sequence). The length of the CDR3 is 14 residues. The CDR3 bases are TGCAGTGCGGGGCAGGGGGATCTGAACACTGAAGCTTTCTTT. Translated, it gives CSAGQGDLNTEAFF.

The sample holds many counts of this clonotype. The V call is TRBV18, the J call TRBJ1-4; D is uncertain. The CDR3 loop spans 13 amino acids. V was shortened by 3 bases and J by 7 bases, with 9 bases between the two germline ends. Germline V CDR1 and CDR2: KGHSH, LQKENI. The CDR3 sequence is CASSPSGGEKLFF. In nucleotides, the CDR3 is TGTGCCAGCTCACCCTCGGGAGGTGAAAAACTGTTTTTT.

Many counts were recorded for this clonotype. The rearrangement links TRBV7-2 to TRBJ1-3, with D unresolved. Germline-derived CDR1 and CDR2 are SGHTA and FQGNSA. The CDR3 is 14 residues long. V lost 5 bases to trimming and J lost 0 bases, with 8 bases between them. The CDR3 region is CASSPGNSGNTIYF. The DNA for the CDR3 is TGTGCCAGCAGCCCGGGGAACTCTGGAAACACCATATATTTT. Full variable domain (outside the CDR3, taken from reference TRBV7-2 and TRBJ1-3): GAGVSQSPSNKVTEKGKDVELRCDPISGHTALYWYRQSLGQGLEFLIYFQGNSAPDKSGLPSDRFSAERTGGSVSTLTIQRTQQEDSAVYLCASSPGNSGNTIYFGEGSWLTVV.

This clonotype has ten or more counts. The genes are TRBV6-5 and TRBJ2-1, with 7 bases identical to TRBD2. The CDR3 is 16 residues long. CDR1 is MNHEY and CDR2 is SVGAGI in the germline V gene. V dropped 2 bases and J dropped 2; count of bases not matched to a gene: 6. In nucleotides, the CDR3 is TGTGCCAGCAGTTACGGCCGGGACTATACCTACAATGAGCAGTTCTTC. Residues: CASSYGRDYTYNEQFF.

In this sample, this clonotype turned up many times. DNA for the CDR3: TGCGCCAGCAGCTTGGCAGGGGTGGGTCTCTATGGCTACACCTTC. It codes for CASSLAGVGLYGYTF. The V call is TRBV5-1, the J call TRBJ1-2, with D possibly being TRBD1 (6 bases). The CDR3 length is 15 residues. Trimming pared 0 bases from V and 4 bases from J, leaving 13 bases between. Germline CDR1 is SGHRS and CDR2 is YFSETQ. The full variable domain, rest sourced from reference TRBV5-1 and TRBJ1-2, is KAGVTQTPRYLIKTRGQQVTLSCSPISGHRSVSWYQQTPGQGLQFLFEYFSETQRNKGNFPGRFSGRQFSNSRSEMNVSTLELGDSALYLCASSLAGVGLYGYTFGSGTRLTVV.

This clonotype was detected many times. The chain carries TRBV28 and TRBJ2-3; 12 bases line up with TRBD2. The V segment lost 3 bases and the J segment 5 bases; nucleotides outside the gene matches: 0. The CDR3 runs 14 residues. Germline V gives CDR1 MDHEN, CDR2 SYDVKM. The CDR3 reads CASSLTSGGDTQYF. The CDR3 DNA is TGTGCCAGCAGTTTGACTAGCGGGGGAGATACGCAGTATTTT. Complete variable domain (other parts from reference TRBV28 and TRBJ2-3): DVKVTQSSRYLVKRTGEKVFLECVQDMDHENMFWYRQDPGLGLRLIYFSYDVKMKEKGDIPEGYSVSREKKERFSLILESASTNQTSMYLCASSLTSGGDTQYFGPGTRLTVL.

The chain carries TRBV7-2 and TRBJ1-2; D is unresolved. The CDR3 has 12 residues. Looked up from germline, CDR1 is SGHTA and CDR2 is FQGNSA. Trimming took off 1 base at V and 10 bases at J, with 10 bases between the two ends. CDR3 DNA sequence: TGTGCCAGCAGCTTAGGGAGGGTAGACTACACCTTC. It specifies CASSLGRVDYTF.